This TCR beta chain was found in a study of PD-1 blockade in classical Hodgkin lymphoma. Regarding the study as a whole: Undefined causes, possibly disease activity or prior therapy, underlie the repertoire differences.

Stated time point: cycle 4 day 1 (C4D1), after more than 5 weeks of nivolumab. Every patient was affected by relapse after autologous stem cell transplantation, while exposure to brentuximab vedotin was not uniform. The assay was immunoSEQ multiplex PCR, and TCRdb's table has in-frame clones only and misses some. Altogether tens of thousands of clones are present, about 90% being singletons, with the ten largest covering roughly 8%. Of note for this clone: The antigen is unknown.

The V gene's germline CDR1 is SGDLS and CDR2 YYNGEE. V was cut by 1 base and J by 3 bases, with 14 bases left in between. This CDR3 spans 15 amino acids. This sequence joins TRBV9 and TRBJ2-7, with D maybe TRBD1 (6 bases). The sample consisted of peripheral blood mononuclear cells (PBMCs), taken before the fourth cycle of nivolumab. The sequence came from a human donor with classical Hodgkin lymphoma. The CDR3 reads CASSVSGTPSYEQYF. CDR3 nucleotide sequence: TGTGCCAGCAGCGTATCCGGGACACCCAGCTACGAGCAGTACTTC.